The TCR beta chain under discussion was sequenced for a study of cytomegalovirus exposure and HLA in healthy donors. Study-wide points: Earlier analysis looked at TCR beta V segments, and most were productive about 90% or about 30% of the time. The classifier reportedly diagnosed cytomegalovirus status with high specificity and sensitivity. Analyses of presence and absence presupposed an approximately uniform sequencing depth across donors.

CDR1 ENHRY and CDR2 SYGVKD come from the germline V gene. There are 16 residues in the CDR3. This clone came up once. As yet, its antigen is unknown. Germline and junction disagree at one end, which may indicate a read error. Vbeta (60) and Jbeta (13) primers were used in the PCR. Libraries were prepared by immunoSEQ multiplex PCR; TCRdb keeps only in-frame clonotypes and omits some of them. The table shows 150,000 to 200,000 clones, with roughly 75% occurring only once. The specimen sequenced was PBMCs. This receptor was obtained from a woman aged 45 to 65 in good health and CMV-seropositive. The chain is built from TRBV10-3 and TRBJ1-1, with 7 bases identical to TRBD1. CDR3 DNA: TGTGCCACCAGTGATATTTTTTCAGGGGACAGAAAGGGAGCTTTCTTT. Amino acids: CATSDIFSGDRKGAFF.